This passage covers 9 T cell receptor beta chains from one sample sequenced in a study of T cell responses to AZD1222 COVID-19 vaccine. The repertoire was sequenced with immunoSEQ multiplex PCR; TCRdb's copy has only in-frame clones and lacks some. The sample yields about 120,000 clones, over 75% seen once. Sequencing used peripheral blood, obtained on day 0 of AZD1222 vaccination. The receptors originated from an adult in good health.

This sequence joins TRBV19 and TRBJ1-1; no reliable D call. The germline V gene encodes CDR1 LNHDA and CDR2 SQIVND (reference sequence). CDR3 length equals 13 residues. V was pared by 1 base and J by 4 bases, with 7 bases between. CDR3 loop: CASSIATFTEAFF. CDR3 DNA: TGTGCCAGTAGTATAGCGACCTTCACTGAAGCTTTCTTT.

This clone was seen more than once but under ten times. The CDR3 DNA follows: TGTGCCAGCAGCTCACAAGGAGGTTACGAGCAGTACTTC. Translated: CASSSQGGYEQYF. This sequence joins TRBV7-2 and TRBJ2-7; D possibly corresponds to TRBD2 (5 bases). The ends were cut back, 4 bases at V and 4 bases at J, with 11 bases in the middle. Germline V lookup: CDR1 SGHTA, CDR2 FQGNSA. The CDR3 contains 13 residues.

CDR3 nucleotides: TGTGCCAGCAGTGAAGCTTACGAAGCGAATGAGCAGTTCTTC. This encodes CASSEAYEANEQFF. V is TRBV6-1 and J is TRBJ2-1, with unresolved D. Germline V lookup: CDR1 MNHNS, CDR2 SASEGT. V lost 0 bases, J lost 7 bases, and 10 bases lay in between. This CDR3 comprises 14 residues.

The J gene is TRBJ2-7, the V gene TRBV12-1; TRBD1, the table's D call, was not compared with the DNA. TRBV12-1 is recorded as a pseudogene. This CDR3 contains 14 residues. As DNA, the CDR3 is TGTGCCAGCAGCAAGGGGCAGGGGGAACACGAGCAGTACTTC. It translates to CASSKGQGEHEQYF.

The chain recombines TRBV16 with TRBJ2-3, with 9 nucleotides matching TRBD1. The germline gives CDR1 KGHSY, CDR2 FQNENV. Trimming at V came to 0 bases and at J to 6 bases, leaving 4 bases not matched to a gene. CDR3 length: 15 amino acids. The CDR3 coding sequence is TGTGCCAGCAGCCAATCGGGGACAGGGTTTGATACGCAGTATTTT. Amino acids: CASSQSGTGFDTQYF.

The chain has TRBV5-6 and TRBJ2-7; D possibly uses TRBD1 or TRBD2 (5 bases each). The CDR3 length is 14 residues. V lost 4 bases to trimming and J lost 4 bases, with 15 bases between them. Per germline, CDR1 SGHDT and CDR2 YYEEEE. CDR3 DNA sequence: TGTGCCAGCAGCCAAACCGGGACCGAGTACGAGCAGTACTTC. This encodes CASSQTGTEYEQYF. The complete variable domain, with remaining parts taken from reference TRBV5-6 and TRBJ2-7, reads DAGVTQSPTHLIKTRGQQVTLRCSPKSGHDTVSWYQQALGQGPQFIFQYYEEEERQRGNFPDRFSGHQFPNYSSELNVNALLLGDSALYLCASSQTGTEYEQYFGPGTRLTVT.

The CDR3 spells CASSPGDFVGETQYF. The DNA of the CDR3 is TGTGCCAGCAGCCCCGGGGACTTCGTGGGAGAGACCCAGTACTTC. This chain uses TRBV7-3 with TRBJ2-5; TRBD2 is a possible D gene (6 bases). Per germline, CDR1 SGHTA and CDR2 FQGTGA. V gave up 5 bases and J gave up 4 bases, with 17 bases separating them. This CDR3 spans 15 amino acids.

A note on this clone: The sample has other DNA sequences that encode this CDR3 too. The chain joins TRBV6-5 to TRBJ1-4; maybe TRBD1 (5 bases). The length of the CDR3 is 15 residues. Germline V gene data show CDR1 as MNHEY and CDR2 as SVGAGI. Trimming stripped 0 bases from V and 8 bases from J, with 13 bases between. CDR3 in DNA: TGTGCCAGCAGTTACTCGATAGGGGAAGGCGAAAAACTGTTTTTT. Amino acids: CASSYSIGEGEKLFF.

The chain joins TRBV5-4 to TRBJ1-3; TRBD1 matches at 7 bases. J was trimmed by 1 base and V by 6 bases; bases with no gene match: 13. CDR3 length equals 17 residues. Germline V lookup: CDR1 SGHNT, CDR2 YYREEE (reference sequence). The CDR3 sequence: CASTTPAQGDSGNTIYF. As DNA, the CDR3 is TGTGCCAGCACCACCCCGGCGCAGGGGGATTCTGGAAACACCATATATTTT. Full variable domain (rest looked up from reference TRBV5-4 and TRBJ1-3): ETGVTQSPTHLIKTRGQQVTLRCSSQSGHNTVSWYQQALGQGPQFIFQYYREEENGRGNFPPRFSGLQFPNYSSELNVNALELDDSALYLCASTTPAQGDSGNTIYFGEGSWLTVV.